This is a list of T cell receptor beta chains from one sample in a study of blood T cell repertoires in COVID-19. The protocol was immunoSEQ multiplex PCR, while the TCRdb copy is restricted to in-frame clones and leaves out a portion. The sample consists of 65,000 to 75,000 clones, approximately 82% of them appearing once. Sequenced input: peripheral blood. Source of these receptors: an elderly woman with acute or convalescent COVID-19. CDR3s include the opening cysteine and the closing phenylalanine or tryptophan. The D gene is left open where the match is weak. Clone size is shown for a subset of rows, as once, few, many or a class of expanded clone.

v_gene	j_gene	d_gene	abundance	CDR3nt	CDR3aa
TRBV6-5	TRBJ1-2	.	few	TGTGCCAGCAGGACGACAGGTTCTAGGGGCTACACCTTC	CASRTTGSRGYTF
TRBV9	TRBJ2-7	TRBD1	.	TGTGCCAGCAGCGTAGGAGCGACAGGGAGCTCCTACGAGCAGTACTTC	CASSVGATGSSYEQYF
TRBV6-1	TRBJ2-5	.	.	TGTGCCAGCAGTGAAGCGCGGGGACAGAAGGAGACCCAGTACTTC	CASSEARGQKETQYF
TRBV4-2	TRBJ1-5	.	once	TGTGCCAGCAGCCAGTCTCCGAGCAGGTCGAATCAGGACATCAATCAGCCCCAGCATTTT	CASSQSPSRSNQDINQPQHF
TRBV11-2	TRBJ2-7	.	few	TGTGCCAGCAGCTTAGATCTTGTGCTTCGCGGGCTTGGGCAGTACTTC	CASSLDLVLRGLGQYF
TRBV28	TRBJ1-2	.	once	TGTGCCAGTAGACGGACCGGGACATATCATGGCTACACCTTC	CASRRTGTYHGYTF
TRBV6-5	TRBJ1-1	.	once	TGTGCCAGCAGTTTGACCCCGGGGGGGAACACTGAAGCTTTCTTT	CASSLTPGGNTEAFF
TRBV6-5	TRBJ1-6	TRBD1	.	TGTGCCAGCAGTTACGAGGGGGCCAGTAATTCACCCCTCCACTTT	CASSYEGASNSPLHF
TRBV19	TRBJ1-6	TRBD1	.	TGTGCCAGTAGTACCACGGGACAGGGGCCACCCCTCCACTTT	CASSTTGQGPPLHF
TRBV27	TRBJ2-4	TRBD1	.	TGTGCCAGCAGCCGGGACAGTAAAAACATTCAGTACTTC	CASSRDSKNIQYF
TRBV6-5	TRBJ2-7	TRBD1	.	TGTGCCAGCAGTTACGGTGCCGGGACAGCCTACGAGCAGTACTTC	CASSYGAGTAYEQYF
TRBV3-1/TRBV3-2	TRBJ1-2	.	once	TGTGCCAGCAGCCAAGATCGACAAGGTTATGGCTACACCTTC	CASSQDRQGYGYTF
TRBV6-5	TRBJ1-1	.	.	TGTGCCAGCAGTTCTCCAGGGGTGAGGACTGAAGCTTTCTTT	CASSSPGVRTEAFF
TRBV18	TRBJ1-2	TRBD1	.	TGTGCCAGCTCACCGGGACAGGGGTCGAACTATGGCTACACCTTC	CASSPGQGSNYGYTF
TRBV5-4	TRBJ1-1	.	.	TGTGCCAGCAGCTTGGAAGTCGGTCAGAACACTGAAGCTTTCTTT	CASSLEVGQNTEAFF
TRBV19	TRBJ1-2	TRBD1	.	TGTGCCAGTATCCGGACAGGGACTAACTATGGCTACACCTTC	CASIRTGTNYGYTF
TRBV14	TRBJ2-2	TRBD1	.	TGTGCCAGCAGCCAACTCCGGGACAGGGCCACCGGGGAGCTGTTTTTT	CASSQLRDRATGELFF
TRBV6-5	TRBJ1-1	.	.	TGTGCCAGCAGTTACGAGGTTAGAAACACTGAAGCTTTCTTT	CASSYEVRNTEAFF
TRBV5-1	TRBJ1-2	.	.	TGCGCCAGCAGCCCCACCGTAGGGGAGGGCTATGGCTACACCTTC	CASSPTVGEGYGYTF
TRBV5-1	TRBJ1-4	TRBD1	few	TGCGCCAGCCGTGAAAAACCGACAGGGGTTAATGAAAAACTGTTTTTT	CASREKPTGVNEKLFF
TRBV7-8	TRBJ2-1	TRBD2	.	TGTGCCAGCAGCTACGGGACTAGCGGGGGGTTTTATGGTGAGCAGTTCTTC	CASSYGTSGGFYGEQFF
TRBV5-1	TRBJ1-1	.	.	TGCGCCAGCAGCTTGGCCAGATCGGGTGTAGGAGCTTTCTTT	CASSLARSGVGAFF
TRBV13	TRBJ2-1	TRBD2	.	TGTGCCAGCAGCTTAGAGAACCTACTAGCGGGGGTTAATGAGCAGTTCTTC	CASSLENLLAGVNEQFF
TRBV6-7	TRBJ2-7	TRBD2	many	TGTGCCAGCAGTCCTCCCCTAGCGGGGGGCCTCTACGAGCAGTACTTC	CASSPPLAGGLYEQYF
TRBV4-1	TRBJ1-1	.	.	TGCGCCAGCAGCCAGATATATCAGGGCTGGGACACTGAAGCTTTCTTT	CASSQIYQGWDTEAFF
TRBV7-9	TRBJ2-5	TRBD2	.	TGTGCCAGCAGCCAGGGACTAACCAACCAAGAGACCCAGTACTTC	CASSQGLTNQETQYF
TRBV19	TRBJ2-7	TRBD1	.	TGTGCCAGTAGTCGACAGGGGAACCCTAGCTCCTACGAGCAGTACTTC	CASSRQGNPSSYEQYF
TRBV15	TRBJ1-6	.	few	TGTGCCACCAGCAGAGATTTGTCAGATAATTCACCCCTCCACTTT	CATSRDLSDNSPLHF